The next 15 T cell receptor beta chains were all read from a single sample in a study of blood T cell repertoires in COVID-19. Profiled with immunoSEQ multiplex PCR; TCRdb holds only in-frame clones, not every one. The sample includes about 25,000 clones, around 85% seen only once; the top ten take 55% to 65%. Material: peripheral blood. These receptors all come from a woman of 80 years or more with acute or convalescent COVID-19.

This clone was counted only a few times. J is TRBJ2-3 and V is TRBV5-5; D perhaps matches TRBD1 (5 bases). The CDR3 totals 14 residues. The germline V gene encodes CDR1 SGHKS and CDR2 YYEKEE (reference sequence). Trimming cost V 4 bases and J 4 bases, with 13 bases left between them. CDR3 nucleotides: TGTGCCAGCAGCCAGGGCACTGGGGCAGATACGCAGTATTTT. It translates to CASSQGTGADTQYF.

The chain is built from TRBV2 and TRBJ1-2, with D tentatively TRBD1 (5 bases). The CDR3 runs 13 residues. Looked up from germline, CDR1 is SNHLY and CDR2 is FYNNEI. With 5 bases removed from V and 2 bases from J, the gap between germline ends came to 9 bases. The CDR3 DNA reads TGTGCCAGCAGTCCGACAGTAAACTATGGCTACACCTTC. Protein: CASSPTVNYGYTF.

The chain links TRBV10-1 to TRBJ1-2; D is undetermined. The germline V gene encodes CDR1 WNHNN and CDR2 SYGVQD (reference sequence). V was trimmed by 11 bases and J by 4 bases, leaving 20 bases between them. This CDR3 comprises 14 residues. CDR3 region: CAPQTRLRVYGYTF. CDR3 coding DNA: TGCGCCCCCCAGACCAGGCTGAGGGTCTATGGCTACACCTTC.

CDR3 bases: TGTGCCAGCAGCCAAGATCGATTCCCGGGACAGGCGCCGAACACTGAAGCTTTCTTT. Translation: CASSQDRFPGQAPNTEAFF. The rearrangement links TRBV4-2 to TRBJ1-1; 8 bases map to TRBD1. Germline lookup yields CDR1 LGHNA and CDR2 YNFKEQ. J was trimmed by 1 base and V by 0 bases; bases with no gene match: 13. The CDR3 is made up of 19 amino acids.

This rearrangement joins TRBV20-1 to TRBJ2-5, with D possibly TRBD1 on 6 matching bases. The V end lost 3 bases, the J end lost 4 bases, and 9 bases lay between the germline ends. Germline V lookup: CDR1 DFQATT, CDR2 SNEGSKA (reference sequence). The CDR3 runs to 12 residues. The CDR3 is CSASRGLETQYF. CDR3 nucleotides: TGCAGTGCTAGTAGGGGGTTAGAGACCCAGTACTTC.

The chain carries TRBV29-1 and TRBJ1-5; tentatively, D is TRBD1 (5 bases). Trimming removed 4 bases from V and 2 bases from J, with 15 bases in between. The CDR3 consists of 15 residues. CDR1 SQVTM and CDR2 ANQGSEA come from the germline V gene. Here the CDR3 reads CSVVEEGRGNQPQHF. CDR3 in DNA: TGCAGCGTTGTCGAAGAGGGGAGGGGCAATCAGCCCCAGCATTTT.

The gene calls are TRBV6-6 and TRBJ1-2; 8 bases map to TRBD1. Germline V gene data show CDR1 as MNHNY and CDR2 as SVGAGI (reference sequence). The CDR3 consists of 14 residues. Losses at the gene ends were 6 bases for V and 6 bases for J; bases not matched to a gene: 9. The CDR3 DNA is TGTGCCAGCAGGCCCGGGACAGGTAGCAATGGCTACACCTTC. This gives the protein CASRPGTGSNGYTF.

J is TRBJ2-1 and V is TRBV7-9, with TRBD2 matching 10 bases. V was pared by 1 base and J by 0 bases, with 3 bases of the junction left unmatched. The germline V gene encodes CDR1 SEHNR and CDR2 FQNEAQ (reference sequence). The CDR3 runs 17 residues. CDR3 in amino acids: CASSLGTSGNSYNEQFF. The CDR3 nucleotides read TGTGCCAGCAGCTTAGGGACTAGCGGAAACTCCTACAATGAGCAGTTCTTC.

This clone appeared once. The V and J genes are TRBV11-2 and TRBJ2-1; D possibly corresponds to TRBD1 (5 bases). Germline V gene lookup returns CDR1 SGHAT and CDR2 FQNNGV. The CDR3 contains 11 residues. Trimming left V 5 bases short and J 8 bases short, with 7 bases between. CDR3 sequence: CASSLRDEQFF. CDR3 DNA sequence: TGTGCCAGCAGCCTCAGGGATGAGCAGTTCTTC. Supplemented by reference TRBV11-2 and TRBJ2-1, the full variable domain reads EAGVAQSPRYKIIEKRQSVAFWCNPISGHATLYWYQQILGQGPKLLIQFQNNGVVDDSQLPKDRFSAERLKGVDSTLKIQPAKLEDSAVYLCASSLRDEQFFGPGTRLTVL.

The chain employs TRBV5-5 and TRBJ1-1; the D gene is possibly TRBD1 (6 bases). The CDR3 sequence is 15 residues long. Germline assignment: CDR1 SGHKS and CDR2 YYEKEE (reference sequence). With 2 bases removed from V and 3 bases from J, the gap between germline ends came to 14 bases. The CDR3 protein is CASSFYRQEDTEAFF. CDR3 nucleotides: TGTGCCAGCAGCTTCTATCGACAGGAGGACACTGAAGCTTTCTTT.

V gene TRBV10-3 combines with J gene TRBJ2-1, with 7 bases aligning to TRBD1. Germline CDR1 reads ENHRY; CDR2 reads SYGVKD. With 6 bases clipped from V and 7 bases from J, the junction kept 12 bases outside the gene matches. CDR3 size: 15 residues. The chain's CDR3 is CAIREGQASGNEQFF. CDR3 sequence (DNA): TGTGCCATCAGGGAAGGACAGGCGTCTGGTAATGAGCAGTTCTTC.

V gene TRBV7-6 combines with J gene TRBJ1-4; possibly TRBD1 for D (6 bases). CDR3 length: 17 amino acids. CDR1 and CDR2 (germline): SGHVS, FNYEAQ. V was pared by 5 bases and J by 3 bases, with 19 bases between. CDR3 sequence (DNA): TGTGCCAGCAGCCCAGTGCGGGGGGCCAGCCCTAATGAAAAACTGTTTTTT. Protein product: CASSPVRGASPNEKLFF.

J is TRBJ2-7 and V is TRBV6-5, with 10 positions matching TRBD2. Unmatched junction bases numbered 5, after V lost 1 base and J lost 2 bases. CDR3 size: 16 residues. Looked up from germline, CDR1 is MNHEY and CDR2 is SVGAGI. The CDR3 nucleotides are TGTGCCAGCAGTTACTTTTCCGGGACTAGCGCCTACGAGCAGTACTTC. It yields the protein CASSYFSGTSAYEQYF.

This rearrangement joins TRBV30 to TRBJ2-1, with 7 bases identical to TRBD2. Germline V lookup: CDR1 GTSNPN, CDR2 SVGIG (reference sequence). The CDR3 length is 12 residues. Trimming removed 4 bases from V and 6 bases from J; junction bases left unmatched: 3. The CDR3, as DNA: TGTGCCTGGACCCCGGGGGGCAATGAGCAGTTCTTC. Encoded protein: CAWTPGGNEQFF.

The chain has TRBV11-2 and TRBJ2-5; TRBD1 matches 9 bases. The CDR3 has 16 residues. Unmatched junction bases numbered 10, after V lost 4 bases and J lost 4 bases. Germline CDR1 SGHAT, CDR2 FQNNGV. CDR3 sequence: CASSWPQGARRETQYF. Written as DNA, the CDR3 is TGTGCCAGCAGCTGGCCACAGGGGGCCAGGCGAGAGACCCAGTACTTC.